Listed here are 5 T cell receptor beta chains from one sample, sequenced in a study of monozygotic twins with inflammatory bowel disease (dated by TCRdb to the late 2010s). Receptors were amplified or captured by 5' RACE. TCRdb lists the instrument as Illumina HiSeq 2500. Each entry corresponds to one CDR3 protein sequence from reads that TCRdb reprocessed, and DNA is not given. This sample's table carries some 400,000 distinct CDR3 sequences. About 2.4% of the sample comes from the top ten. Specimen: blood. These receptor sequences come from a human donor with ulcerative colitis or Crohn's disease, or a healthy co-twin of an affected twin (not recorded which).

The chain employs TRBV7-2 and TRBJ1-4. Germline CDR1 SGHTA, CDR2 FQGNSA. This CDR3 is built from 13 residues. This chain's CDR3 is CASSFAVNEKLFF.

The chain uses TRBV10-3 and TRBJ1-1. Germline V gene data show CDR1 as ENHRY and CDR2 as SYGVKD. The CDR3 covers 13 residues. The CDR3 region is CAISEEGYLEAFF.

This chain links TRBV5-1 with TRBJ2-7; TCRdb reports TRBD1, a call that lacks DNA to check it against. This CDR3 spans 15 amino acids. Germline-derived CDR1 and CDR2 are SGHRS and YFSETQ. CDR3 amino acids: CASSPRRDRGYEQYF.

V usage is TRBV6-1 and J usage is TRBJ2-7. Germline V gives CDR1 MNHNS, CDR2 SASEGT. There are 14 residues in the CDR3. The CDR3 here is CASTKTYSTPEQYF.

The V call is TRBV9, the J call TRBJ2-1; TCRdb lists TRBD2, though no DNA is available to test this call. CDR1 and CDR2 from the germline V gene are SGDLS and YYNGEE. CDR3 size: 15 residues. This CDR3 is CASSVTGLLNNEQFF.